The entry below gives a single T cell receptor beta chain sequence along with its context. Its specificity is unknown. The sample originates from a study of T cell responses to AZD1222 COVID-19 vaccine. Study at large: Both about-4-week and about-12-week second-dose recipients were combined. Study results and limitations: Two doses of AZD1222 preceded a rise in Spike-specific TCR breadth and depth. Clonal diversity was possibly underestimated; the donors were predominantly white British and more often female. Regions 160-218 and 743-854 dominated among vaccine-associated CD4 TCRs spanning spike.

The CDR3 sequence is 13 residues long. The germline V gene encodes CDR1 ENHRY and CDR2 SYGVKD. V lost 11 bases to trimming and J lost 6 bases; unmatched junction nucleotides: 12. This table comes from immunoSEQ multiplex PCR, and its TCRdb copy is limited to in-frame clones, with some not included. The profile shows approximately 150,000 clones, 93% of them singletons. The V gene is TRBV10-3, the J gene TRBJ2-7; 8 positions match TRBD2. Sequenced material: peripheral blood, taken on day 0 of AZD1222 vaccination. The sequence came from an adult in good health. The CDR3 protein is CAFLGGRNGEQYF. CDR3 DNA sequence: TGTGCCTTCCTGGGCGGGAGGAATGGCGAGCAGTACTTC.